Detailed here is one T cell receptor (beta chain). This specimen comes from a study of T cell changes during pregnancy in multiple sclerosis. This CDR3 is 18 amino acids long. Trimming at V came to 3 bases and at J to 2 bases, leaving 15 bases not matched to a gene. Per the germline V gene, CDR1 is MGHDK and CDR2 is SYGVNS. The table came from immunoSEQ multiplex PCR; TCRdb's copy has only in-frame clones and leaves some out. The sample lists tens of thousands of clones, 75% to 95% occurring once. The receptor's source is a female donor in good health, enrolled as a control in a pregnancy study. This sequence joins TRBV25-1 and TRBJ2-5, with 7 bases lining up with TRBD2. The sequences come from peripheral blood, collected after pregnancy. The CDR3 DNA sequence: TGTGCCAGCAGTGATTGGGGAGGGTCTCCGTTTTCGCAAGAGACCCAGTACTTC. Residues: CASSDWGGSPFSQETQYF.